This entry concerns a single T cell receptor (beta chain). Trimming cost V 1 base and J 3 bases; bases outside gene matches: 5. The CDR3 is 16 residues long. Germline V CDR1 and CDR2: SGHAT, FQNNGV. The data stem from a study of T cell responses to AZD1222 COVID-19 vaccine. Profiled with immunoSEQ multiplex PCR; TCRdb holds only in-frame clones, not every one. The sample shows 70,000 to 95,000 clones, more than 70% of them seen only once. This chain links TRBV11-2 with TRBJ2-1, with 8 bases lining up with TRBD1. This sample comprised peripheral blood, obtained 28 days after the second AZD1222 dose. The TCR comes from an adult who received the AZD1222 COVID-19 vaccine. This CDR3 is CASSLGAGTGYNEQFF. The DNA of the CDR3 is TGTGCCAGCAGCTTAGGAGCCGGGACAGGCTACAATGAGCAGTTCTTC.